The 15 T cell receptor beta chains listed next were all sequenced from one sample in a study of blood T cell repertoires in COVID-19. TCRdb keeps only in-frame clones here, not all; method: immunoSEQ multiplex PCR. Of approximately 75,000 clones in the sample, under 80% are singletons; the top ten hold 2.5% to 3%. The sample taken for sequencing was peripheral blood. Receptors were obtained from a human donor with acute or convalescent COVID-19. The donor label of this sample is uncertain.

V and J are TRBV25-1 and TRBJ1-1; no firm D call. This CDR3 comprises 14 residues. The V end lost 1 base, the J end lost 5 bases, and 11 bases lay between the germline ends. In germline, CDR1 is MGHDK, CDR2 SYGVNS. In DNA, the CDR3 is TGTGCCAGCAGTGAATCTGGGCGGGAGACTGAAGCTTTCTTT. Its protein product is CASSESGRETEAFF.

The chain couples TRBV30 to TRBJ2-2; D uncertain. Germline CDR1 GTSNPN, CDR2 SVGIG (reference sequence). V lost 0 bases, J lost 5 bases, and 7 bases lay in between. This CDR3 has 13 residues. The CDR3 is CAWSVLRTGELFF. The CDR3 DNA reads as TGTGCCTGGAGTGTACTTAGAACCGGGGAGCTGTTTTTT.

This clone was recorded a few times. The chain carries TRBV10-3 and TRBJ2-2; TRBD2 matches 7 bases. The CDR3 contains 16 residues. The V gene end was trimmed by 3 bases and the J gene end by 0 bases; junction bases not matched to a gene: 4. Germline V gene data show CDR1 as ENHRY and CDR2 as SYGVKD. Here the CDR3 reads CAISDPGGSNTGELFF. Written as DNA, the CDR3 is TGTGCCATCAGTGACCCGGGAGGCTCGAACACCGGGGAGCTGTTTTTT.

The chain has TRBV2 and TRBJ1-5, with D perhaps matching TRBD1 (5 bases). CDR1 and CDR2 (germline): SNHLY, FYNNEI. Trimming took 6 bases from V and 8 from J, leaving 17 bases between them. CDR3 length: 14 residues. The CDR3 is CASRFSGFNEPQHF. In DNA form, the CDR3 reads TGTGCCAGCAGATTCTCAGGGTTTAATGAGCCCCAGCATTTT.

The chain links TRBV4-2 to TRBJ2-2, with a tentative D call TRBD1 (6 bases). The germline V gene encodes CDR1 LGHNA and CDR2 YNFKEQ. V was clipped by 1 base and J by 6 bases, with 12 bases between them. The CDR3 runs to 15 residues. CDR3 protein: CASSQGPQGPGELFF. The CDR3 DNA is TGTGCCAGCAGCCAAGGGCCACAGGGACCCGGGGAGCTGTTTTTT.

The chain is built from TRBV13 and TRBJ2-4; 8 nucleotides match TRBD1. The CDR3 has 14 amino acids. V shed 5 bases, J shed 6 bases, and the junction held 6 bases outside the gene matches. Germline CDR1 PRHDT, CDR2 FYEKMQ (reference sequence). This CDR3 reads CASSLPQGANIQYF. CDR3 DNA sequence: TGTGCCAGCAGCCTACCCCAGGGGGCAAACATTCAGTACTTC.

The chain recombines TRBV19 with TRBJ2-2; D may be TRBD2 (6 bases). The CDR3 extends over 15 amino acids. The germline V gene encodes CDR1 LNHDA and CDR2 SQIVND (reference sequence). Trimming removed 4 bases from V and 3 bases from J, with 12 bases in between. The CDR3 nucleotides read TGTGCCAGTAGTAAGGGGACTTTAGACACCGGGGAGCTGTTTTTT. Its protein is CASSKGTLDTGELFF.

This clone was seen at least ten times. DNA for the CDR3: TGTGCCAGCAGCTTACGTCATCTTCGGGGGTACAATGAGCAGTTCTTC. It yields the protein CASSLRHLRGYNEQFF. The chain employs TRBV7-8 and TRBJ2-1; D is perhaps TRBD2 (6 bases). The germline V and J ends were trimmed by 2 bases and 4 bases, with 15 bases remaining between them. The CDR3 has 16 residues. Germline-derived CDR1 and CDR2 are SGHVS and FQNEAQ.

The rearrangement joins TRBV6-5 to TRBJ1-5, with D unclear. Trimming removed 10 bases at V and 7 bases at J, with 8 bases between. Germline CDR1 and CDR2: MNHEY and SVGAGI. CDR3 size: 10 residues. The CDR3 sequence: CAIRTQPQHF. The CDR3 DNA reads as TGTGCCATTCGTACACAGCCCCAGCATTTT.

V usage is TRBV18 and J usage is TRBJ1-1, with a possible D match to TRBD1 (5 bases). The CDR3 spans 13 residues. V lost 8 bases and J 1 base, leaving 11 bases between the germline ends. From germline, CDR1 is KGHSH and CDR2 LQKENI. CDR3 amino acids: CASKVTGNTEAFF. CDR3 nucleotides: TGTGCCAGCAAGGTTACAGGGAACACTGAAGCTTTCTTT.

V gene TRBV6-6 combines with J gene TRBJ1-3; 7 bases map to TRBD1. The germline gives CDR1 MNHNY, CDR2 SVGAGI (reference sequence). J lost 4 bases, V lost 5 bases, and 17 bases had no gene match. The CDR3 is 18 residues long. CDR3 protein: CASSLNSYPGQYGNTIYF. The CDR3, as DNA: TGTGCCAGCAGTCTCAACTCTTATCCGGGACAGTACGGAAACACCATATATTTT.

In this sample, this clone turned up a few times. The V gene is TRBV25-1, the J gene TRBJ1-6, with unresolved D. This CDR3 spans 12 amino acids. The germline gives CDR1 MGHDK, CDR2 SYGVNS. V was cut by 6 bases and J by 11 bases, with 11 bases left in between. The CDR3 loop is CASRRGETPLHF. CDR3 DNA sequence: TGTGCCAGCAGGAGAGGCGAGACACCCCTCCACTTT.

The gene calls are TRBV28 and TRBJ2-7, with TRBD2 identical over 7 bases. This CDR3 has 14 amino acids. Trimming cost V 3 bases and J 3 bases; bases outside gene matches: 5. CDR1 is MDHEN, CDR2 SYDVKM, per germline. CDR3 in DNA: TGTGCCAGCAGTTTTTCTAGCGGCATCTACGAGCAGTACTTC. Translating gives CASSFSSGIYEQYF. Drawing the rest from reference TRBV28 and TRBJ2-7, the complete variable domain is DVKVTQSSRYLVKRTGEKVFLECVQDMDHENMFWYRQDPGLGLRLIYFSYDVKMKEKGDIPEGYSVSREKKERFSLILESASTNQTSMYLCASSFSSGIYEQYFGPGTRLTVT.

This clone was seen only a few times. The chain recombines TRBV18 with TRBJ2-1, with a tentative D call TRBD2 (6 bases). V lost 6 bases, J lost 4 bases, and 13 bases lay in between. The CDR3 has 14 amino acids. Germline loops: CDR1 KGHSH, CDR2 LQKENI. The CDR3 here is CASSRDRGYNEQFF. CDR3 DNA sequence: TGTGCCAGCTCCCGAGATCGGGGGTACAATGAGCAGTTCTTC.

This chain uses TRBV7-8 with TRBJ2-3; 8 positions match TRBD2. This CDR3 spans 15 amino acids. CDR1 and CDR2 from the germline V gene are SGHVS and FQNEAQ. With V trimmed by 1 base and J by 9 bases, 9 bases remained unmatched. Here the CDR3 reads CASSLVREGLRTQYF. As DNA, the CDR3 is TGTGCCAGCAGCTTAGTACGGGAGGGCCTTAGGACGCAGTATTTT.